These T cell receptor beta chains were read from a single sample in a study of blood T cells in healthy people across ages. TCRdb processed the 5' RACE reads anew with MiXCR; each CDR3 protein has one entry. Among about 1.1 million distinct CDR3 sequences listed, about two fifths were seen once. Sequences were obtained from blood. The receptors come from a young man in good health. The CDR3 runs from the conserved cysteine through the conserved F or W. The order of the fields is V gene, clone size, J gene, CDR3 protein. Clone size is stated in some rows and not others, as once, few, many or a class when expanded.

>TRBV7-9|NA|TRBJ1-2
CASSLVGGPGYGYTF
>TRBV7-9|few|TRBJ1-1
CASLETGDTEAFF
>TRBV2|NA|TRBJ2-7
CASRSGQSSYEQYF
>TRBV12-5|few|TRBJ2-2
CASGTRVGELFF
>TRBV6-2/TRBV6-3|once|TRBJ2-1
CATQSGPYNEQFF
>TRBV12-3/TRBV12-4|few|TRBJ2-5
CASSFSGGLGGETQYF
>TRBV7-2|NA|TRBJ1-2
CASSGDLRGGYTF
>TRBV6-2/TRBV6-3|NA|TRBJ2-1
CASSSLVSEQFF
>TRBV20-1|NA|NA
CSALRNRRETQYF
>TRBV27|NA|TRBJ1-6
CASGWEGNSPHHF
>TRBV12-3/TRBV12-4|few|TRBJ1-4
CASSFEWGRTGLNEKLFF
>TRBV28|NA|TRBJ2-3
CASTLLGDTQYF
>TRBV12-3/TRBV12-4|few|TRBJ1-2
CASSSVGGDYGYTF
>TRBV20-1|NA|TRBJ1-1
CSARGREGGTEAFF
>TRBV20-1|NA|TRBJ2-7
CSARGQHYEQYF
>TRBV27|many|TRBJ2-1
CASSFRGYNEQFF
>TRBV6-2/TRBV6-3|NA|TRBJ1-5
CASKVGRILYQPQHF
>TRBV25-1|NA|TRBJ2-3
CATVDVTSTDTQYF
>TRBV20-1|NA|TRBJ1-1
CSARKDPEAFF
>TRBV4-3|NA|TRBJ1-4
CASSQDRAGVTTNEKLFF
>TRBV5-1|few|TRBJ1-6
CASSLDQGPPLHF
>TRBV4-1|NA|NA
CASSQVELAKNIQYF
>TRBV4-1|few|TRBJ1-4
CASSQDLSRANEKLFF
>TRBV11-2|NA|TRBJ2-7
CASSLLTGNHEQYF
>TRBV20-1|NA|NA
CSAPEGRNQETQYF
>TRBV20-1|NA|NA
CSAGRTSGGQETQFF
>TRBV20-1|NA|TRBJ2-1
CSAPETDSSGSYNEQFF
>TRBV29-1|many|TRBJ2-3
CSVVPGSTDTQYF
>TRBV7-9|NA|TRBJ2-3
CASSFERRTDTQYF
>TRBV4-2|many|TRBJ1-2
CASSPQTDEEGYTF
>TRBV4-2|once|TRBJ2-3
CASSQDRQGPNTQYF
>TRBV9|few|TRBJ2-1
CASSVGGGLNEQFF
>TRBV12-3/TRBV12-4|NA|TRBJ2-5
CASSSREPETQYF
>TRBV5-1|NA|TRBJ2-4
CASSLPRQENIQYF
>TRBV9|NA|TRBJ1-6
CASSVTTGGSSPLHF
>TRBV29-1|NA|TRBJ2-7
CSVVLGSGEQYF
>TRBV12-3/TRBV12-4|NA|NA
CASSFMRGTGRSYEQYF
>TRBV27|NA|TRBJ2-2
CASSFGTGVTGELFF
>TRBV29-1|many|TRBJ1-2
CSVRITGDGYTF
>TRBV20-1|NA|TRBJ2-3
CSARGTRVSTDTQYF
>TRBV12-3/TRBV12-4|few|TRBJ1-4
CASKELDGLNEKLFF
>TRBV6-2/TRBV6-3|few|TRBJ2-3
CASRNTGSTDTQYF
>TRBV4-3|few|TRBJ2-2
CASSRQLRTSGAGSTGELFF
>TRBV3-1|NA|TRBJ2-1
CASSPLGGARYNEQFF
>TRBV7-9|NA|TRBJ1-1
CASSLTPGQGSTEAFF
>TRBV12-3/TRBV12-4|few|TRBJ2-2
CASSFPYRTGELFF
>TRBV20-1|NA|TRBJ1-3
CSAEGGQGGGLTGNTIYF
>TRBV19|NA|TRBJ2-3
CASSIVNSPTDTQYF
>TRBV27|NA|TRBJ1-1
CASSRRVGGGTEAFF
>TRBV5-1|few|TRBJ1-4
CASSLAGGQGGEKLFF
>TRBV25-1|few|TRBJ2-1
CASSEFPSRQFF